These 7 T cell receptor beta chains were sequenced from one sample in a study of blood T cell repertoires in COVID-19. Data came from immunoSEQ multiplex PCR; TCRdb stores just in-frame clones and leaves some out. The repertoire holds roughly 250,000 clones, with approximately 90% as singletons. Material for sequencing was peripheral blood. The receptors come from a man aged 30-40 years with acute or convalescent COVID-19.

This chain links TRBV9 with TRBJ2-3, with 10 nucleotides matching TRBD2. V lost 3 bases and J lost 6; bases outside the gene matches: 10. The germline gives CDR1 SGDLS, CDR2 YYNGEE. The CDR3 consists of 16 residues. Here the CDR3 reads CASSEFLAGARDTQYF. The CDR3 nucleotides read TGTGCCAGCAGCGAATTCCTAGCGGGGGCCCGGGATACGCAGTATTTT.

The CDR3 loop is CASGGITGNTEAFF. The CDR3 bases are TGTGCCAGCGGGGGGATTACAGGGAACACTGAAGCTTTCTTT. This chain joins TRBV6-5 and TRBJ1-1; tentative D call: TRBD1 (5 bases). In germline, CDR1 is MNHEY, CDR2 SVGAGI. CDR3 size: 14 residues. V was clipped by 8 bases and J by 1 base, with 14 bases between them.

The chain combines TRBV12-5 with TRBJ1-1; 8 bases fit TRBD1. The CDR3 sequence is 15 residues long. With 5 bases clipped from V and 5 bases from J, the junction kept 10 bases outside the gene matches. Germline CDR1 LGHNT, CDR2 FRNRAP. This chain's CDR3 is CASGLGAGGYTEAFF. Written as DNA, the CDR3 is TGTGCTAGTGGTCTTGGCGCAGGGGGCTATACTGAAGCTTTCTTT. Drawing the rest from reference TRBV12-5 and TRBJ1-1, the complete variable domain is DARVTQTPRHKVTEMGQEVTMRCQPILGHNTVFWYRQTMMQGLELLAYFRNRAPLDDSGMPKDRFSAEMPDATLATLKIQPSEPRDSAVYFCASGLGAGGYTEAFFGQGTRLTVV.

The chain employs TRBV6-4 and TRBJ2-3, with no clear D. Germline V gene sequence: CDR1 MRHNA, CDR2 SNTAGT. The CDR3 sequence is 14 residues long. With 10 bases removed from V and 0 bases from J, the gap between germline ends came to 14 bases. For the CDR3, the DNA is TGTGCCACTTCCCCTACTGCTAGCACAGATACGCAGTATTTT. This sequence encodes CATSPTASTDTQYF.

The gene calls are TRBV9 and TRBJ2-3, with D unresolved. V was clipped by 0 bases and J by 0 bases, with 8 bases between them. Germline CDR1 reads SGDLS; CDR2 reads YYNGEE. The CDR3 runs 15 residues. CDR3 coding DNA: TGTGCCAGCAGCGTAGGGAGCGTTAGCACAGATACGCAGTATTTT. Translating gives CASSVGSVSTDTQYF.

The rearrangement links TRBV4-1 to TRBJ2-7, with 8 bases fitting TRBD2. Trimming at V came to 2 bases and at J to 2 bases, leaving 5 bases not matched to a gene. This CDR3 spans 15 amino acids. Germline CDR1 is MGHRA and CDR2 is YSYEKL. The DNA for the CDR3 is TGCGCCAGCAGCCAACCCTCGGGGGGGACCTACGAGCAGTACTTC. Translation: CASSQPSGGTYEQYF.

The chain employs TRBV30 and TRBJ2-7, with 9 bases fitting TRBD2. The CDR3 is 14 amino acids. V gave up 3 bases and J gave up 5 bases; unmatched junction bases: 8. Germline CDR1 is GTSNPN and CDR2 is SVGIG (reference sequence). CDR3 DNA: TGTGCCTGGAGGGCGGGACTAGCACTCGACGAGCAGTACTTC. This codes for CAWRAGLALDEQYF.